The 24 T cell receptor beta chains in this list originate from one sample, sequenced in a study of T cell repertoires in cytomegalovirus infection. These receptors' targets are unknown. TCRdb redid the calling of the reads with MiXCR, one entry per CDR3 protein. The data show 900,000 to 950,000 distinct CDR3 sequences, around 29% seen once. Here the sequenced sample was cultured CD8+ T cells from PBMCs, taken from culture after CMV antigen stimulation. The receptors stem from a human donor in good health (CMV status not recorded). Some clones in this sample may be carry-over from other donors' samples.

The chain links TRBV20-1 to TRBJ2-1; D may be TRBD1 or TRBD2 (6 bases each). From germline, CDR1 is DFQATT and CDR2 SNEGSKA (reference sequence). V was trimmed by 6 bases and J by 2 bases, leaving 20 bases between them. The CDR3 is 16 amino acids. DNA of the CDR3: TGCAGTGCCACTGGTGGGGGGCCCATCACCTACAATGAGCAGTTCTTC. Residues: CSATGGGPITYNEQFF.

This clonotype was counted a few times. The chain has TRBV27 and TRBJ1-2; the D gene is possibly TRBD1 (6 bases). Germline V gene sequence: CDR1 MNHEY, CDR2 SMNVEV (reference sequence). The CDR3 length is 13 residues. The V gene lost 6 bases and the J gene lost 8 bases, with 16 bases spanning the gap. The CDR3 coding sequence is TGTGCCAGCAGATCTACAGGGAGCCCCGGCTACACCTTC. Its translation: CASRSTGSPGYTF.

This clonotype was recorded a few times. The chain is built from TRBV11-2 and TRBJ2-1, with 7 nucleotides matching TRBD2. J lost 8 bases, V lost 4 bases, and 23 bases had no gene match. This CDR3 has 19 residues. Germline V lookup: CDR1 SGHAT, CDR2 FQNNGV. The CDR3 protein is CASSSTPYGRDVGQDEQFF. CDR3 bases: TGTGCCAGCAGCTCTACACCCTATGGGAGGGATGTCGGGCAGGATGAGCAGTTCTTC.

The J gene is TRBJ2-7, the V gene TRBV2, with D possibly being TRBD2 (5 bases). Germline assignment: CDR1 SNHLY and CDR2 FYNNEI. This CDR3 is built from 13 residues. V lost 4 bases, J lost 6 bases, and 13 bases lay in between. CDR3 loop: CASSGSVRVEQYV. CDR3 DNA: TGTGCCAGCAGTGGTAGCGTACGTGTCGAGCAGTACGTC.

This clonotype was observed a handful of times. The gene calls are TRBV4-3 and TRBJ2-5; 7 positions agree with TRBD2. Trimming at V came to 2 bases and at J to 5 bases, leaving 17 bases not matched to a gene. This CDR3 is built from 18 residues. Germline CDR1 and CDR2: LGHNA and YSLEER. This CDR3 is CASSQRDGGGQRQETQYF. The CDR3 DNA sequence: TGCGCCAGCAGCCAAAGGGACGGCGGGGGTCAGCGACAGGAGACCCAGTACTTC.

This clonotype was picked up a small number of times. This chain uses TRBV7-9 with TRBJ1-2; TRBD1 agrees at 7 bases. The CDR3 has 15 amino acids. Germline lookup yields CDR1 SEHNR and CDR2 FQNEAQ (reference sequence). Trimming removed 3 bases from V and 8 bases from J; junction bases left unmatched: 12. CDR3 amino acids: CASSLGQLNYWGYTF. DNA of the CDR3: TGTGCCAGCAGCTTGGGACAGCTCAATTATTGGGGCTACACCTTC.

V is TRBV5-8 and J is TRBJ1-1; D is unclear. Germline loops: CDR1 SGHTS, CDR2 YDEGEE. The germline V and J ends were trimmed by 1 base and 0 bases, with 22 bases remaining between them. This CDR3 is 19 amino acids long. The CDR3 DNA reads TGTGCCAGCAGCTTGAAAGAGAGCCCCTGGCGGCCCATGAACACTGAAGCTTTCTTT. Its protein product is CASSLKESPWRPMNTEAFF.

J is TRBJ2-6 and V is TRBV2, with D perhaps matching TRBD1 (6 bases). Trimming pared 11 bases from V and 4 bases from J, leaving 15 bases between. CDR1 and CDR2 from the germline V gene are SNHLY and FYNNEI. CDR3 length: 14 amino acids. The CDR3 spells CAVQGSGGANVLTF. The CDR3 DNA reads as TGTGCCGTACAGGGATCGGGCGGGGCCAACGTCCTGACTTTC.

This clonotype was found a few times. The V call is TRBV27, the J call TRBJ2-1; D not resolved. CDR3 length equals 11 residues. Germline lookup yields CDR1 MNHEY and CDR2 SMNVEV (reference sequence). Trimming left V 1 base short and J 10 bases short, with 5 bases between. The CDR3 DNA reads TGTGCCAGCAGTTTATACCAGGAGCAGTTCTTC. Its translation: CASSLYQEQFF.

At least ten counts were recorded for this clonotype. The chain has TRBV7-2 and TRBJ2-1; D is ambiguous. Between the trimmed V and J ends, which lost 5 bases and 10 bases, there was a span of 15 bases. The CDR3 is 13 residues long. Germline V gives CDR1 SGHTA, CDR2 FQGNSA. The CDR3 here is CASSLHPGSEQFF. CDR3 DNA: TGTGCCAGCAGCCTACACCCTGGCTCCGAGCAGTTCTTC.

This clonotype was counted between two and nine times. The chain is built from TRBV7-6 and TRBJ1-1, with 8 nucleotides matching TRBD1. CDR1 and CDR2 (germline): SGHVS, FNYEAQ. Unmatched junction bases numbered 7, after V lost 5 bases and J lost 2 bases. The CDR3 is 15 residues long. CDR3 in DNA: TGTGCCAGCAGCGAAAACAGGGGGGGAAACACTGAAGCTTTCTTT. As protein: CASSENRGGNTEAFF.

The genes are TRBV14 and TRBJ2-3; 8 positions match TRBD2. Germline CDR1 and CDR2: SGHDN and FVKESK. The CDR3 is 15 amino acids. J gave up 5 bases and V 3 bases, and 7 bases lay outside the gene matches. The CDR3 sequence is CASSQLGGAGDTQYF. The CDR3 DNA is TGTGCCAGCAGCCAGCTCGGGGGGGCTGGAGATACGCAGTATTTT.

A word on this clonotype: A far larger clone lies a single base away; this is likely a read error. The chain is built from TRBV7-6 and TRBJ2-1; D not certain. The CDR3 consists of 13 residues. Germline V CDR1 and CDR2: SGHVS, FNYEAQ. V lost 0 bases to trimming and J lost 8 bases, with 8 bases between them. In nucleotides, the CDR3 is TGTGCCAGCAGCTTAGCTAGGTACGATGAGCAGTTCTTC. As protein: CASSLARYDEQFF.

This clonotype occurred a few times. The chain uses TRBV6-5 and TRBJ2-5; TRBD1 is a possible D gene (6 bases). The V gene lost 6 bases and the J gene lost 6 bases, with 14 bases spanning the gap. The CDR3 sequence is 13 residues long. Germline CDR1 and CDR2: MNHEY and SVGAGI. CDR3: CASSPNRAQTQYF. The DNA for the CDR3 is TGTGCCAGCAGCCCGAACAGGGCCCAGACCCAGTACTTC.

This clonotype was picked up a small number of times. The rearrangement uses TRBV19 and TRBJ2-7; D is unresolved. This CDR3 is built from 11 residues. Trimming removed 3 bases at V and 6 bases at J, with 6 bases between. Germline values: CDR1 LNHDA, CDR2 SQIVND (reference sequence). The CDR3 coding sequence is TGTGCCAGTAGTATGGGGTCCGAGCAGTACTTC. This translates into CASSMGSEQYF.

The chain links TRBV20-1 to TRBJ1-4; TRBD1 is a possible D gene (5 bases). V lost 4 bases and J 8 bases, leaving 14 bases between the germline ends. The CDR3 is 13 residues long. Germline V CDR1 and CDR2: DFQATT, SNEGSKA (reference sequence). CDR3 sequence: CSATPLGEEKLFF. CDR3 in DNA: TGCAGTGCTACTCCCTTAGGGGAAGAAAAACTGTTTTTT.

This clonotype has just a few counts. The rearrangement joins TRBV7-6 to TRBJ2-1, with D perhaps TRBD1 (6 bases). V lost 5 bases to trimming and J lost 0 bases, with 11 bases between them. Per the germline V gene, CDR1 is SGHVS and CDR2 is FNYEAQ. This CDR3 contains 15 residues. This CDR3 is CASSLEQGSYNEQFF. In DNA, the CDR3 is TGTGCCAGCAGCCTGGAACAGGGCTCCTACAATGAGCAGTTCTTC.

This chain uses TRBV25-1 with TRBJ1-5; D is unresolved. The CDR3 extends over 14 amino acids. CDR1 and CDR2 (germline): MGHDK, SYGVNS. Trimming shortened V by 2 bases and J by 0 bases, and 5 bases separated the two germline ends. CDR3 sequence reads: CASSEIYSNQPQHF. DNA of the CDR3: TGTGCCAGCAGTGAAATCTATAGCAATCAGCCCCAGCATTTT.

This clonotype was seen more than once but under ten times. The gene calls are TRBV6-6 and TRBJ2-1; 8 bases line up with TRBD2. Germline V gene sequence: CDR1 MNHNY, CDR2 SVGAGI (reference sequence). There are 16 residues in the CDR3. The trim removed 4 bases at V and 5 bases at J, leaving 10 bases unmatched. CDR3 loop: CASSSPGAGANNEQFF. Written as DNA, the CDR3 is TGTGCCAGCAGTTCCCCTGGAGCGGGGGCGAACAATGAGCAGTTCTTC.

This chain connects TRBV12-3 or TRBV12-4 to TRBJ2-5; TRBD2 aligns across 8 bases. The CDR3 length is 17 residues. V lost 5 bases to trimming and J lost 5 bases; unmatched junction nucleotides: 16. The CDR3 DNA reads as TGTGCCAGCAGTCCCCTGGGGCCCAGCGGGGGTCGGGAGACCCAGTACTTC. It yields the protein CASSPLGPSGGRETQYF.

The chain combines TRBV20-1 with TRBJ2-5; D gene unclear. Germline-derived CDR1 and CDR2 are DFQATT and SNEGSKA (reference sequence). The V and J ends lost 3 bases and 4 bases respectively, with 6 bases between them. CDR3 length: 11 amino acids. CDR3 protein: CSASVRETQYF. The CDR3 nucleotides read TGCAGTGCTAGTGTACGAGAGACCCAGTACTTC.

This sequence joins TRBV4-3 and TRBJ2-7, with 7 bases identical to TRBD1. V lost 0 bases and J lost 6; bases outside the gene matches: 14. Germline V gene lookup returns CDR1 LGHNA and CDR2 YSLEER. This CDR3 has 17 amino acids. The CDR3, as DNA: TGCGCCAGCAGCCAAGAGCAGAGACAGGGTCCTGTCGGCGAGCAGTACGTC. Protein: CASSQEQRQGPVGEQYV.

The rearrangement uses TRBV6-5 and TRBJ2-2; D gene ambiguous. The V gene's germline CDR1 is MNHEY and CDR2 SVGAGI. The CDR3 sequence is 16 residues long. Trimming took 10 bases from V and 0 from J, leaving 18 bases between them. DNA for the CDR3: TGTGCCACCTTTCCCGGACGTTACACGAACACCGGGGAGCTGTTTTTT. As protein: CATFPGRYTNTGELFF.

The rearrangement links TRBV12-3 or TRBV12-4 to TRBJ1-4; TRBD1 is a possible D gene (5 bases). V dropped 4 bases and J dropped 7 bases, with 16 bases sitting between them. The CDR3 loop spans 15 amino acids. CDR3 sequence: CASSWGSGLAEKLFF. In nucleotides, the CDR3 is TGTGCCAGCAGTTGGGGTTCGGGGCTTGCTGAAAAACTGTTTTTT.